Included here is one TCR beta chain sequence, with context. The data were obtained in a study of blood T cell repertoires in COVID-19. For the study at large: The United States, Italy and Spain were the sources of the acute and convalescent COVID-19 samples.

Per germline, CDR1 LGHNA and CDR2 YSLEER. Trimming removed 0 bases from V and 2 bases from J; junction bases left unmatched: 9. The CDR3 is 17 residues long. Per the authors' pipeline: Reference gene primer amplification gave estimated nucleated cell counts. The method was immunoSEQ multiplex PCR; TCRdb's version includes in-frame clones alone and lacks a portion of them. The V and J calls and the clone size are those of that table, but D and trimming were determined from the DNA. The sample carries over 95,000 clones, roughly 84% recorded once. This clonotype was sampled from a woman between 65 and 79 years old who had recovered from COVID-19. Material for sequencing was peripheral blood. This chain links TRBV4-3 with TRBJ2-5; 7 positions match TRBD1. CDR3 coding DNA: TGCGCCAGCAGCCAAGATGACTGGACAGGTAGACAAGAGACCCAGTACTTC. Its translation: CASSQDDWTGRQETQYF.